The 32 T cell receptor beta chains given below trace back to one sample, sequenced in a study of CD8 T cells in ankylosing spondylitis. TCRdb independently ran MiXCR on the 5' RACE reads; one entry per CDR3 protein. Of 150,000 to 200,000 distinct CDR3 sequences in the sample, 15% to 20% were seen once. The sample taken for sequencing was blood, either unsorted or a sorted T cell fraction (not recorded which). All receptors derive from a male donor aged 10-29 years with ankylosing spondylitis or in good health (not recorded which).

This clonotype appeared many times. The J gene is TRBJ2-5, the V gene TRBV5-1, with 7 bases aligning to TRBD2. V was clipped by 1 base and J by 5 bases; unmatched bases: 5. CDR1 and CDR2 (germline): SGHRS, YFSETQ. CDR3 length equals 14 residues. This chain's CDR3 is CASSLRGRYETQYF. CDR3 DNA: TGCGCCAGCAGCTTGCGCGGGAGATACGAGACCCAGTACTTC.

This clonotype was detected ten times or more. The chain uses TRBV20-1 and TRBJ1-5; 7 bases are a match to TRBD1. Germline trimming cut 5 bases from V and 3 bases from J; bases unmatched to any gene: 10. CDR3 size: 15 residues. Germline loops: CDR1 DFQATT, CDR2 SNEGSKA (reference sequence). CDR3 nucleotide sequence: TGCAGTGCTCCGAAAGGGGGCGCGGCCAATCAGCCCCAGCATTTT. The encoded protein is CSAPKGGAANQPQHF.

The chain joins TRBV7-7 to TRBJ2-2; TRBD1 matches 9 bases. Germline V gene lookup returns CDR1 SSHAT and CDR2 FNYEAQ (reference sequence). This CDR3 has 16 amino acids. Trimming removed 5 bases from V and 9 bases from J; junction bases left unmatched: 13. The CDR3 DNA follows: TGTGCCAGCAGCATAGGACAGGGGTCACCGACCTGGGAGCTGTTTTTT. Translated, it gives CASSIGQGSPTWELFF.

This clonotype was picked up many times. The chain uses TRBV5-1 and TRBJ2-4; 8 nucleotides match TRBD2. Germline-derived CDR1 and CDR2 are SGHRS and YFSETQ. This CDR3 comprises 15 residues. V was pared by 7 bases and J by 0 bases, with 6 bases of the junction left unmatched. For the CDR3, the DNA is TGCGCCAGCTCCCCCGGGGGGGTAGCCAAAAACATTCAGTACTTC. Translation: CASSPGGVAKNIQYF.

There are many counts of this clonotype. J is TRBJ2-1 and V is TRBV3-1, with TRBD2 identical over 11 bases. In germline, CDR1 is LGHDT, CDR2 YNNKEL (reference sequence). The CDR3 totals 18 residues. V was pared by 1 base and J by 8 bases, with 13 bases of the junction left unmatched. The CDR3 DNA sequence: TGTGCCAGCAGCCAAGCTCCCCTAGCGGGAGGAGGGTCCGATGAGCAGTTCTTC. As protein: CASSQAPLAGGGSDEQFF.

This clonotype was detected many times. The rearrangement uses TRBV7-3 and TRBJ2-1; tentatively, D is TRBD2 (6 bases). This CDR3 is built from 13 residues. CDR1 SGHTA and CDR2 FQGTGA come from the germline V gene. Trimming removed 5 bases at V and 8 bases at J, with 13 bases between. The CDR3 loop reads CASSVTGEHEQFF. In nucleotides, the CDR3 is TGTGCCAGCAGCGTTACGGGAGAGCATGAGCAGTTCTTC.

In this sample, this clonotype turned up many times. The rearrangement uses TRBV10-3 and TRBJ2-3; 11 positions match TRBD2. The CDR3 runs 16 residues. The V segment lost 5 bases and the J segment 0 bases; nucleotides outside the gene matches: 4. Germline V lookup: CDR1 ENHRY, CDR2 SYGVKD. CDR3 in amino acids: CAISPTSGTSTDTQYF. The DNA of the CDR3 is TGTGCCATCAGTCCGACTAGCGGGACGAGCACAGATACGCAGTATTTT.

This clonotype came up many times. This sequence joins TRBV4-1 and TRBJ2-1; possible D gene TRBD1, 5 bases. Germline CDR1 is MGHRA and CDR2 is YSYEKL. V lost 8 bases and J lost 5, with 10 bases in between. The length of the CDR3 is 12 residues. DNA for the CDR3: TGCGCCAGCTTCGGACAAGACAATGAGCAGTTCTTC. Protein sequence: CASFGQDNEQFF.

This clonotype was observed many times. The chain is built from TRBV7-9 and TRBJ2-1, with D possibly TRBD2 on 6 matching bases. The V end was cut by 1 base, the J end by 5 bases, with 12 bases between. This CDR3 comprises 15 residues. CDR1 is SEHNR and CDR2 is FQNEAQ in the germline V gene (reference sequence). CDR3 loop: CASSLELAWDNEQFF. CDR3 DNA: TGTGCCAGCAGCTTAGAGCTAGCGTGGGACAATGAGCAGTTCTTC.

This clonotype has at least ten counts. The chain carries TRBV7-3 and TRBJ2-1, with D perhaps matching TRBD1 (6 bases). This CDR3 spans 11 amino acids. Looked up from germline, CDR1 is SGHTA and CDR2 is FQGTGA. V dropped 4 bases and J dropped 10 bases, with 8 bases sitting between them. The CDR3 coding sequence is TGTGCCAGCAGCTCGACAGGAGAGCAGTTCTTC. Translating gives CASSSTGEQFF.

The V gene is TRBV7-9, the J gene TRBJ1-5; D gene unclear. The ends were cut back, 5 bases at V and 1 base at J, with 12 bases in the middle. The germline V gene encodes CDR1 SEHNR and CDR2 FQNEAQ (reference sequence). CDR3 length: 15 amino acids. CDR3 in DNA: TGTGCCAGCAGCCCCACTTCCGAAAGCAATCAGCCCCAGCATTTT. Its translation: CASSPTSESNQPQHF.

In this sample, this clonotype turned up many times. The genes are TRBV20-1 and TRBJ2-1, with D maybe TRBD2 (6 bases). Trimming left V 0 bases short and J 8 bases short, with 14 bases between. Germline assignment: CDR1 DFQATT and CDR2 SNEGSKA (reference sequence). CDR3 length equals 14 residues. This chain's CDR3 is CSARDGGPGYEQFF. CDR3 DNA sequence: TGCAGTGCTAGAGATGGAGGGCCGGGCTATGAGCAGTTCTTC.

The chain links TRBV6-5 to TRBJ2-4; perhaps D is TRBD1 or TRBD2 (6 bases each). V was clipped by 5 bases and J by 5 bases, with 10 bases between them. The CDR3 has 13 residues. In germline, CDR1 is MNHEY, CDR2 SVGAGI. CDR3 bases: TGTGCCAGCAGTCTAGGGGGGCAAAACATTCAGTACTTC. Its protein product is CASSLGGQNIQYF.

The table lists this clonotype with many counts. The chain carries TRBV9 and TRBJ2-5, with D maybe TRBD2 (5 bases). CDR3 length: 15 residues. The V end lost 3 bases, the J end lost 1 base, and 13 bases lay between the germline ends. CDR1 is SGDLS, CDR2 YYNGEE, per germline. CDR3 bases: TGTGCCAGCAGCGGCGGAGGTAGCGTCCAAGAGACCCAGTACTTC. Encoded protein: CASSGGGSVQETQYF. The variable domain in full, completed from reference TRBV9 and TRBJ2-5, reads DSGVTQTPKHLITATGQRVTLRCSPRSGDLSVYWYQQSLDQGLQFLIQYYNGEERAKGNILERFSAQQFPDLHSELNLSSLELGDSALYFCASSGGGSVQETQYFGPGTRLLVL.

This clonotype has ten or more counts. The J gene is TRBJ2-5, the V gene TRBV27; the match to TRBD1 covers 7 bases. This CDR3 contains 14 residues. Germline-derived CDR1 and CDR2 are MNHEY and SMNVEV (reference sequence). V was pared by 5 bases and J by 0 bases, with 3 bases of the junction left unmatched. Here the CDR3 DNA reads TGTGCCAGCAGTCGGGACAGATACCAAGAGACCCAGTACTTC. It encodes CASSRDRYQETQYF.

This clonotype has ten or more counts. The rearrangement uses TRBV28 and TRBJ2-1; 7 bases are shared with TRBD1. This CDR3 is 21 amino acids long. Germline V gene data show CDR1 as MDHEN and CDR2 as SYDVKM. The junction had 18 bases not matched to a gene; V was cut back by 1 base and J by 0 bases. The CDR3 is CASSLYWGYETGTDSYNEQFF. The CDR3 bases are TGTGCCAGCAGTTTATATTGGGGGTACGAAACCGGGACAGACTCCTACAATGAGCAGTTCTTC.

J is TRBJ2-7 and V is TRBV29-1; tentative D call: TRBD2 (6 bases). Between the trimmed V and J ends, which lost 4 bases and 2 bases, there was a span of 15 bases. Germline V lookup: CDR1 SQVTM, CDR2 ANQGSEA. The CDR3 consists of 14 residues. CDR3 region: CSVVSGTATYEQYF. The DNA of the CDR3 is TGCAGCGTTGTATCCGGGACTGCCACCTACGAGCAGTACTTC.

This clonotype was seen at least ten times. The junction departs from germline at one end; a sequencing error may be responsible. The chain uses TRBV20-1 and TRBJ1-2; the D gene is possibly TRBD1 (6 bases). This CDR3 region has 13 residues. Germline CDR1 reads DFQATT; CDR2 reads SNEGSKA (reference sequence). CDR3 loop: CSTRWGGADGYTF. The CDR3 coding sequence is TGCAGTACTAGATGGGGGGGGGCAGACGGCTACACCTTC.

The chain uses TRBV12-3 or TRBV12-4 and TRBJ2-3, with TRBD2 identical over 10 bases. The V and J ends lost 3 bases and 5 bases, in that order; junction bases with no gene match: 8. This CDR3 contains 16 residues. CDR3 sequence reads: CASSFISGRAGDTQYF. The CDR3 nucleotides are TGTGCCAGCAGTTTCATCAGCGGGAGGGCGGGAGATACGCAGTATTTT.

CDR3 protein: CASSQKMMQNSNQPQHF. The DNA of the CDR3 is TGCGCCAGCAGCCAAAAGATGATGCAGAATAGCAATCAGCCCCAGCATTTT. The V gene is TRBV4-1, the J gene TRBJ1-5; no clear D. The CDR3 loop spans 17 amino acids. Trimming shortened V by 2 bases and J by 0 bases, and 14 bases separated the two germline ends. Germline assignment: CDR1 MGHRA and CDR2 YSYEKL.

This clonotype was counted ten times or more. The chain is built from TRBV7-8 and TRBJ1-1; D call uncertain. Germline values: CDR1 SGHVS, CDR2 FQNEAQ. The V gene lost 1 base and the J gene lost 0 bases, with 18 bases spanning the gap. The CDR3 spans 18 residues. The CDR3 DNA sequence: TGTGCCAGCAGCTTAGATTTCTGGAGGACTGGGATGAACACTGAAGCTTTCTTT. Protein product: CASSLDFWRTGMNTEAFF.

The chain is built from TRBV19 and TRBJ2-1, with D perhaps being TRBD1 or TRBD2 (5 bases each). The CDR3 totals 15 residues. V was clipped by 5 bases and J by 3 bases, with 14 bases between them. CDR1 is LNHDA and CDR2 is SQIVND in the germline V gene (reference sequence). The CDR3 DNA reads TGTGCCAGTAGTCCGGGACCGACAGTCTACAATGAGCAGTTCTTC. This translates into CASSPGPTVYNEQFF.

The table lists this clonotype with many counts. The V gene is TRBV9, the J gene TRBJ2-4; TRBD1 matches 7 bases. Germline CDR1 SGDLS, CDR2 YYNGEE. The CDR3 has 16 amino acids. V shed 0 bases and J 6 bases; nucleotides not matched to a gene: 9. The CDR3: CASSVGGGAPLNIQYF. The DNA for the CDR3 is TGTGCCAGCAGCGTAGGAGGGGGCGCCCCCCTAAACATTCAGTACTTC.

This clonotype was detected a few times. For the CDR3, the DNA is TGTGCCAGCAGGACCAGGGGGGCGAACTATGGCTACACCTTC. It is translated as CASRTRGANYGYTF. This sequence joins TRBV2 and TRBJ1-2; 7 positions agree with TRBD1. V was clipped by 6 bases and J by 2 bases; unmatched bases: 6. This CDR3 has 14 residues. The germline V gene has CDR1 SNHLY and CDR2 FYNNEI.

This clonotype was seen at least ten times. The rearrangement links TRBV12-3 or TRBV12-4 to TRBJ2-1, with 7 bases lining up with TRBD2. The CDR3 extends over 16 amino acids. Unmatched junction bases numbered 9, after V lost 5 bases and J lost 2 bases. CDR3 region: CASSGSGRVTYNEQFF. The CDR3 DNA reads as TGTGCCAGCAGTGGCTCAGGGAGGGTCACCTACAATGAGCAGTTCTTC.

This clonotype was counted ten times or more. The rearrangement uses TRBV4-3 and TRBJ2-1; the D gene is possibly TRBD1 (5 bases). CDR3 size: 15 residues. Germline V gene lookup returns CDR1 LGHNA and CDR2 YSLEER. Trimming stripped 7 bases from V and 0 bases from J, with 13 bases between. CDR3 sequence (DNA): TGCGCCAGCAAGTCGGTAAGGGGCTCCTACAATGAGCAGTTCTTC. The encoded protein is CASKSVRGSYNEQFF.

This clonotype has at least ten counts. The genes are TRBV6-5 and TRBJ2-7, with D possibly being TRBD1 or TRBD2 (5 bases each). CDR3 length equals 15 residues. CDR1 MNHEY and CDR2 SVGAGI come from the germline V gene. V dropped 6 bases and J dropped 1 base, with 16 bases sitting between them. Here the CDR3 reads CASREGRLASYEQYF. CDR3 sequence (DNA): TGTGCCAGCAGAGAGGGACGTCTTGCTTCCTACGAGCAGTACTTC.

The chain's CDR3 is CASSLGGGGRYEQYV. The DNA for the CDR3 is TGTGCCAGCAGCTTAGGGGGAGGCGGCCGTTACGAGCAGTACGTC. The genes are TRBV7-8 and TRBJ2-7; D perhaps matches TRBD2 (6 bases). Germline V lookup: CDR1 SGHVS, CDR2 FQNEAQ. The CDR3 loop spans 15 amino acids. Trimming removed 1 base at V and 4 bases at J, with 14 bases between.

The sample holds many counts of this clonotype. The gene calls are TRBV7-2 and TRBJ1-3; D is undetermined. Germline CDR1 reads SGHTA; CDR2 reads FQGNSA. This CDR3 spans 14 amino acids. The ends were cut back, 2 bases at V and 4 bases at J, with 9 bases in the middle. In DNA form, the CDR3 reads TGTGCCAGCAGCTTATGGGGTTTCGGAAACACCATATATTTT. This encodes CASSLWGFGNTIYF.

The sample holds many counts of this clonotype. The chain links TRBV28 to TRBJ2-3; 16 bases fit TRBD2. Looked up from germline, CDR1 is MDHEN and CDR2 is SYDVKM. The CDR3 runs 16 residues. V lost 6 bases and J lost 5; bases outside the gene matches: 5. CDR3: CASRTGTSGRGDTQYF. CDR3 nucleotide sequence: TGTGCCAGCAGGACCGGGACTAGCGGGAGGGGAGATACGCAGTATTTT.

The genes are TRBV7-2 and TRBJ2-1; D remains ambiguous. The V and J ends lost 5 bases and 3 bases respectively, with 11 bases between them. The CDR3 is 14 amino acids. Germline CDR1 is SGHTA and CDR2 is FQGNSA. The chain's CDR3 is CASSTRSSYNEQFF. CDR3 DNA: TGTGCCAGCAGCACGCGAAGTAGCTACAATGAGCAGTTCTTC.

This clonotype was seen repeatedly, ten times or more. This rearrangement joins TRBV10-3 to TRBJ2-1; 13 nucleotides agree with TRBD2. Germline V gives CDR1 ENHRY, CDR2 SYGVKD. The CDR3 covers 14 residues. J gave up 9 bases and V 10 bases, and 9 bases lay outside the gene matches. CDR3 bases: TGTGCCACGATCCCACTAGCGGGAGGGCGTGAGCAGTTCTTC. Its protein product is CATIPLAGGREQFF.